Below are 27 T cell receptor beta chains sequenced from a single sample in a study of T cells in Graves' hyperthyroidism and ophthalmopathy. RNA transcripts yielded amplified TCR beta CDR3 regions. A set of HTBI primers served as the primers for a first-round RT-PCR of the TCR CDR3. TCRdb ran MiXCR on the multiplex PCR reads and lists one entry per CDR3 protein. The table has roughly 740,000 distinct CDR3 sequences, less than 20% seen once. The source material was blood. The origin of the receptors is a man younger than 35 with Graves' hyperthyroidism.

This clonotype has only a few counts. The genes are TRBV12-3 or TRBV12-4 and TRBJ2-1; possible D gene TRBD2, 5 bases. The V end was cut by 5 bases, the J end by 5 bases, with 10 bases between. The CDR3 totals 13 residues. The CDR3 DNA reads TGTGCCAGCAGTAACACTAGGGACAATGAGCAGTTCTTC. This encodes CASSNTRDNEQFF.

This clonotype came up many times. The chain couples TRBV18 to TRBJ2-7, with no clear D. The CDR3 has 13 amino acids. V dropped 8 bases and J dropped 2 bases, with 13 bases sitting between them. Germline V gene sequence: CDR1 KGHSH, CDR2 LQKENI. Here the CDR3 reads CASSPRDTYEQYF. In DNA form, the CDR3 reads TGTGCCAGCAGTCCCAGAGATACCTACGAGCAGTACTTC. The entire variable domain, with the rest obtained from reference TRBV18 and TRBJ2-7, is as follows: NAGVMQNPRHLVRRRGQEARLRCSPMKGHSHVYWYRQLPEEGLKFMVYLQKENIIDESGMPKERFSAEFPKEGPSILRIQQVVRGDSAAYFCASSPRDTYEQYFGPGTRLTVT.

This clonotype came up a few times. This rearrangement joins TRBV5-4 to TRBJ2-5, with a possible D match to TRBD2 (5 bases). Germline CDR1 is SGHNT and CDR2 is YYREEE (reference sequence). V was clipped by 3 bases and J by 4 bases, with 13 bases between them. The CDR3 has 14 residues. In nucleotides, the CDR3 is TGTGCCAGCAGCTCAGCTCCCCGGGGAGAGACCCAGTACTTC. Translated: CASSSAPRGETQYF.

The genes are TRBV6-1 and TRBJ1-4; no firm D call. V shed 6 bases and J shed 4 bases, with 15 bases lying between them. Germline CDR1 is MNHNS and CDR2 is SASEGT. The CDR3 extends over 15 amino acids. CDR3 nucleotide sequence: TGTGCCAGCAGAGGCGACGGTGGGCATAATGAAAAACTGTTTTTT. This codes for CASRGDGGHNEKLFF.

In its sample, this clonotype was seen many times. The rearrangement uses TRBV20-1 and TRBJ1-2, with D possibly matching TRBD1 (5 bases). Germline values: CDR1 DFQATT, CDR2 SNEGSKA (reference sequence). Trimming took off 7 bases at V and 3 bases at J, with 15 bases between the two ends. The CDR3 length is 13 residues. The CDR3 loop reads CSVPAAGHYGYTF. The DNA for the CDR3 is TGCAGTGTCCCCGCGGCAGGGCACTATGGCTACACCTTC.

This clonotype was counted many times. This rearrangement joins TRBV24-1 to TRBJ2-5; 7 bases map to TRBD1. Trimming took 9 bases from V and 1 from J; bases not matched to a gene: 1. CDR1 and CDR2 from the germline V gene are KGHDR and SFDVKD. This CDR3 is built from 12 residues. CDR3: CATGDSQETQYF. The DNA for the CDR3 is TGTGCCACCGGGGACAGCCAAGAGACCCAGTACTTC.

The V and J genes are TRBV30 and TRBJ1-5; D gene uncertain. Looked up from germline, CDR1 is GTSNPN and CDR2 is SVGIG (reference sequence). V was clipped by 2 bases and J by 5 bases, with 7 bases between them. The CDR3 has 12 amino acids. Here the CDR3 DNA reads TGTGCCTGGAGTCCTCCACATCAGCCCCAGCATTTT. This gives the protein CAWSPPHQPQHF.

The chain couples TRBV19 to TRBJ2-4; D may match TRBD1 or TRBD2 (6 bases each). This CDR3 contains 14 residues. Per germline, CDR1 LNHDA and CDR2 SQIVND (reference sequence). V was cut by 6 bases and J by 7 bases, with 16 bases left in between. CDR3 region: CASRPDRRDNIQYF. CDR3 coding DNA: TGTGCCAGTAGACCTGACAGGCGGGACAACATTCAGTACTTC.

At least ten counts were recorded for this clonotype. The chain recombines TRBV10-3 with TRBJ2-3, with D perhaps assigned TRBD1 or TRBD2 (5 bases each). The CDR3 is made up of 15 amino acids. Trimming stripped 11 bases from V and 2 bases from J, with 20 bases between. CDR1 ENHRY and CDR2 SYGVKD come from the germline V gene. CDR3 sequence reads: CAVQIGTANTDTQYF. In DNA, the CDR3 is TGTGCCGTACAAATCGGGACGGCAAACACAGATACGCAGTATTTT.

This clonotype was detected many times. The chain employs TRBV7-2 and TRBJ2-1, with 13 bases lining up with TRBD2. V lost 7 bases to trimming and J lost 0 bases; unmatched junction nucleotides: 6. Germline V gene data show CDR1 as SGHTA and CDR2 as FQGNSA. This CDR3 has 17 amino acids. The CDR3 protein is CASTRTSGRTSYNEQFF. CDR3 nucleotide sequence: TGTGCCAGCACCCGGACTAGCGGGAGAACCTCCTACAATGAGCAGTTCTTC.

At least ten counts were recorded for this clonotype. The rearrangement joins TRBV28 to TRBJ2-1, with a tentative D call TRBD2 (5 bases). The CDR3 loop spans 16 amino acids. Trimming shortened V by 1 base and J by 0 bases, and 10 bases separated the two germline ends. Germline V gene sequence: CDR1 MDHEN, CDR2 SYDVKM. DNA of the CDR3: TGTGCCAGCAGTTTATTCGCGGGCCTCTCCTACAATGAGCAGTTCTTC. Protein: CASSLFAGLSYNEQFF. The complete variable domain, with remaining parts taken from reference TRBV28 and TRBJ2-1, reads DVKVTQSSRYLVKRTGEKVFLECVQDMDHENMFWYRQDPGLGLRLIYFSYDVKMKEKGDIPEGYSVSREKKERFSLILESASTNQTSMYLCASSLFAGLSYNEQFFGPGTRLTVL.

J is TRBJ2-3 and V is TRBV7-2; D is unresolved. This CDR3 contains 15 residues. Germline values: CDR1 SGHTA, CDR2 FQGNSA. The germline V and J ends were trimmed by 1 base and 2 bases, with 10 bases remaining between them. DNA of the CDR3: TGTGCCAGCAGCTTAGGGGCCTTGGACACAGATACGCAGTATTTT. This translates into CASSLGALDTDTQYF.

This clonotype occurred many times. The V gene is TRBV24-1, the J gene TRBJ2-7, with 7 bases aligning to TRBD1. The CDR3 runs to 13 residues. Germline-derived CDR1 and CDR2 are KGHDR and SFDVKD. V lost 6 bases to trimming and J lost 3 bases; unmatched junction nucleotides: 4. The CDR3 DNA is TGTGCCACCAGTCCCGGGACAGACTACGAGCAGTACTTC. It specifies CATSPGTDYEQYF.

This clonotype was seen more than once but under ten times. V usage is TRBV30 and J usage is TRBJ1-2; 9 bases are shared with TRBD1. Unmatched junction bases numbered 6, after V lost 4 bases and J lost 3 bases. This CDR3 spans 14 amino acids. The germline CDR1 and CDR2 sequences are GTSNPN and SVGIG (reference sequence). The chain's CDR3 is CAWNQGQGHYGYTF. Here the CDR3 DNA reads TGTGCCTGGAACCAGGGACAGGGTCACTATGGCTACACCTTC.

This clonotype was counted many times. The J gene is TRBJ2-1, the V gene TRBV7-6; D is uncertain. The V gene lost 1 base and the J gene lost 6 bases, with 4 bases spanning the gap. Germline assignment: CDR1 SGHVS and CDR2 FNYEAQ. The CDR3 runs to 12 residues. The CDR3 here is CASSLEGNEQFF. CDR3 DNA sequence: TGTGCCAGCAGCTTAGAAGGCAATGAGCAGTTCTTC.

V usage is TRBV20-1 and J usage is TRBJ2-7, with unresolved D. The V gene's germline CDR1 is DFQATT and CDR2 SNEGSKA (reference sequence). CDR3 length: 12 residues. The V end was cut by 0 bases, the J end by 6 bases, with 9 bases between. Here the CDR3 DNA reads TGCAGTGCTAGAGATGGGCTACGCGAGCAGTACTTC. Protein: CSARDGLREQYF.

This clonotype was detected a few times. The chain uses TRBV29-1 and TRBJ2-2; 9 bases line up with TRBD2. CDR3 length: 15 residues. Trimming cost V 0 bases and J 4 bases; bases outside gene matches: 3. Germline V lookup: CDR1 SQVTM, CDR2 ANQGSEA. CDR3 sequence: CSVEDNSGSTGELFF. In DNA form, the CDR3 reads TGCAGCGTTGAAGATAATAGCGGGAGCACCGGGGAGCTGTTTTTT.

The sample holds many counts of this clonotype. The chain is built from TRBV12-3 or TRBV12-4 and TRBJ2-3; D tentatively reads TRBD1 or TRBD2 (5 bases each). The CDR3 is 16 residues long. The V and J ends lost 3 bases and 3 bases respectively, with 16 bases between them. The CDR3 DNA sequence: TGTGCCAGCAGTTTTCCCGGGACGCCGTCAACAGATACGCAGTATTTT. This gives the protein CASSFPGTPSTDTQYF.

CDR3 amino acids: CAFYRDREAAGAETQYF. As DNA, the CDR3 is TGTGCCTTTTACCGGGACAGGGAGGCGGCTGGGGCAGAGACCCAGTACTTC. The chain carries TRBV30 and TRBJ2-5; 9 bases fit TRBD1. CDR1 is GTSNPN and CDR2 is SVGIG in the germline V gene (reference sequence). V shed 7 bases and J 4 bases; nucleotides not matched to a gene: 19. This CDR3 contains 17 residues. The entire variable domain, with the rest obtained from reference TRBV30 and TRBJ2-5, is as follows: SQTIHQWPATLVQPVGSPLSLECTVEGTSNPNLYWYRQAAGRGLQLLFYSVGIGQISSEVPQNLSASRPQDRQFILSSKKLLLSDSGFYLCAFYRDREAAGAETQYFGPGTRLLVL.

V and J are TRBV28 and TRBJ2-1; 9 nucleotides match TRBD2. Germline V gene sequence: CDR1 MDHEN, CDR2 SYDVKM. This CDR3 comprises 16 residues. With V trimmed by 6 bases and J by 5 bases, 11 bases remained unmatched. The CDR3 region is CASRSGASGINNEQFF. The CDR3 bases are TGTGCCAGCAGATCGGGGGCTAGCGGGATAAACAATGAGCAGTTCTTC.

This clonotype was counted between two and nine times. The chain joins TRBV12-3 or TRBV12-4 to TRBJ2-7; D may be TRBD1 (6 bases). Trimming left V 11 bases short and J 0 bases short, with 11 bases between. There are 12 residues in the CDR3. The CDR3: CASGDTSYEQYF. CDR3 nucleotides: TGTGCCTCCGGGGACACCTCCTACGAGCAGTACTTC.

CDR3 loop: CAWRKGGGPHGELFF. CDR3 nucleotides: TGTGCCTGGAGGAAGGGGGGAGGGCCACACGGGGAGCTGTTTTTT. The V call is TRBV30, the J call TRBJ2-2; D is perhaps TRBD2 (7 bases). Germline V gene sequence: CDR1 GTSNPN, CDR2 SVGIG (reference sequence). CDR3 length: 15 residues. V was shortened by 3 bases and J by 7 bases, with 18 bases between the two germline ends.

This chain links TRBV11-2 with TRBJ2-1, with 15 bases matching TRBD2. V dropped 5 bases and J dropped 5; count of bases not matched to a gene: 7. The CDR3 covers 17 residues. Germline V gene sequence: CDR1 SGHAT, CDR2 FQNNGV. The CDR3 DNA follows: TGTGCCAGCAGCATCGGACTAGCGGGAGGGCCACACAATGAGCAGTTCTTC. The encoded protein is CASSIGLAGGPHNEQFF. Together with reference TRBV11-2 and TRBJ2-1, the CDR3 gives the full variable domain: EAGVAQSPRYKIIEKRQSVAFWCNPISGHATLYWYQQILGQGPKLLIQFQNNGVVDDSQLPKDRFSAERLKGVDSTLKIQPAKLEDSAVYLCASSIGLAGGPHNEQFFGPGTRLTVL.

The V gene is TRBV28, the J gene TRBJ2-2, with TRBD2 matching over 12 bases. The V segment lost 7 bases and the J segment 5 bases; nucleotides outside the gene matches: 5. The CDR3 runs 15 residues. In germline, CDR1 is MDHEN, CDR2 SYDVKM. The DNA for the CDR3 is TGTGCCAGCACACTACTAGCGGGAGGTACCGGGGAGCTGTTTTTT. Protein: CASTLLAGGTGELFF.

This clonotype was counted at least ten times. The rearrangement joins TRBV28 to TRBJ1-1; no definite D call. Per the germline V gene, CDR1 is MDHEN and CDR2 is SYDVKM. This CDR3 is built from 14 residues. V lost 7 bases and J 4 bases, leaving 16 bases between the germline ends. This chain's CDR3 is CASTHWEEITEAFF. In DNA, the CDR3 is TGTGCCAGCACCCATTGGGAGGAAATCACTGAAGCTTTCTTT.

Ten or more counts support this clonotype. This chain joins TRBV20-1 and TRBJ2-7; perhaps D is TRBD1 or TRBD2 (6 bases each). Germline values: CDR1 DFQATT, CDR2 SNEGSKA (reference sequence). With 0 bases removed from V and 6 bases from J, the gap between germline ends came to 18 bases. The CDR3 spans 15 residues. DNA of the CDR3: TGCAGTGCTAGAGATGGGGGCACCGGGGGTTCCGAGCAGTACTTC. It codes for CSARDGGTGGSEQYF.

The table lists this clonotype with many counts. J is TRBJ2-1 and V is TRBV5-8; 7 bases fit TRBD2. The CDR3 extends over 14 amino acids. Trimming cost V 0 bases and J 7 bases; bases outside gene matches: 4. Germline CDR1 is SGHTS and CDR2 is YDEGEE. CDR3 region: CASSLGTRRNEQFF. CDR3 in DNA: TGTGCCAGCAGCTTGGGGACTAGACGAAATGAGCAGTTCTTC.